These 28 T cell receptor beta chains were sequenced from one sample in a study of post-analysis software for immune sequencing data. Study-level findings and limits: Included in a set of about five TRBV segments more frequent in patients than controls were TRBV5-6, TRBV5-1 and TRBV20-1.

No antigen is known for these receptors. Libraries were made from TCR beta cDNA, and they carried unique molecular identifiers. TCRdb redid the calling of the PCR reads with MiXCR, one entry per CDR3 protein. The table lists over 250,000 distinct CDR3 sequences, 36% of them singletons. Sequencing used blood. The receptors shown here come from a girl between 10 and 17 years old with multiple sclerosis.

The sample holds many counts of this clonotype. This chain links TRBV15 with TRBJ1-4, with a weak D call TRBD1 (5 bases). Looked up from germline, CDR1 is LNHNV and CDR2 is YYDKDF (reference sequence). The CDR3 is 16 residues long. V shed 1 base and J shed 4 bases, with 13 bases lying between them. The CDR3 protein is CATSRGGDSLNEKLFF. Written as DNA, the CDR3 is TGTGCCACCAGCAGAGGAGGCGACAGTCTTAATGAAAAACTGTTTTTT.

This clonotype was counted only a few times. V and J are TRBV2 and TRBJ1-2; 12 positions agree with TRBD1. The junction had 3 bases not matched to a gene; V was cut back by 6 bases and J by 7 bases. Germline V gene data show CDR1 as SNHLY and CDR2 as FYNNEI. This CDR3 spans 13 amino acids. CDR3 DNA sequence: TGTGCCAGCAGGGGGACAGGGGGCTTTGGCTACACCTTC. Its translation is CASRGTGGFGYTF.

This clonotype was found many times. The gene calls are TRBV5-5 and TRBJ2-1; D may be TRBD2 (6 bases). The CDR3 is 15 residues long. The germline V and J ends were trimmed by 0 bases and 6 bases, with 13 bases remaining between them. CDR1 SGHKS and CDR2 YYEKEE come from the germline V gene (reference sequence). This chain's CDR3 is CASSLAPTSINEQFF. DNA of the CDR3: TGTGCCAGCAGCTTGGCCCCAACTAGCATCAATGAGCAGTTCTTC. The full variable domain, its missing parts supplied by reference TRBV5-5 and TRBJ2-1, is DAGVTQSPTHLIKTRGQQVTLRCSPISGHKSVSWYQQVLGQGPQFIFQYYEKEERGRGNFPDRFSARQFPNYSSELNVNALLLGDSALYLCASSLAPTSINEQFFGPGTRLTVL.

This clonotype was counted at least ten times. This chain links TRBV7-8 with TRBJ2-1; tentative D call: TRBD2 (5 bases). Trimming stripped 3 bases from V and 5 bases from J, with 17 bases between. There are 16 residues in the CDR3. Germline V lookup: CDR1 SGHVS, CDR2 FQNEAQ. The CDR3 bases are TGTGCCAGCAGCTTCCCCGGCCCCGTGAGGGACAATGAGCAGTTCTTC. Amino acid sequence: CASSFPGPVRDNEQFF.

A word on this clonotype: A single base separates this from a much larger clone, so it may be a read error. This rearrangement joins TRBV5-1 to TRBJ2-1; 13 bases map to TRBD2. The CDR3 length is 16 residues. V was clipped by 2 bases and J by 9 bases; unmatched bases: 8. The germline V gene encodes CDR1 SGHRS and CDR2 YFSETQ. The CDR3 is CASSLEGTSGASEQFF. CDR3 in DNA: TGCGCCAGCAGCTTAGAAGGGACTAGCGGGGCTTCTGAGCAGTTCTTC.

Details on this clonotype: A much more abundant neighbour one base away suggests this may be a read error. CDR3 bases: TGTGCCAGCAGTTATGGAGCGGGGGGCACAGATACGCCGTATTTT. It encodes CASSYGAGGTDTPYF. V usage is TRBV6-5 and J usage is TRBJ2-3, with 9 positions matching TRBD2. Germline lookup yields CDR1 MNHEY and CDR2 SVGAGI. The CDR3 has 15 amino acids.

This sequence joins TRBV24-1 and TRBJ2-1, with D possibly called TRBD1 or TRBD2 (6 bases each). The CDR3 has 16 residues. The V gene lost 6 bases and the J gene lost 7 bases, with 21 bases spanning the gap. Germline CDR1 and CDR2: KGHDR and SFDVKD. The CDR3, as DNA: TGTGCCACCAGTACGACGGGGGAGGAAGGGGGGAATGAGCAGTTCTTC. It is translated as CATSTTGEEGGNEQFF.

This clonotype has just one count. The V gene is TRBV7-8, the J gene TRBJ2-2; tentatively, D is TRBD2 (5 bases). V was shortened by 0 bases and J by 0 bases, with 8 bases between the two germline ends. From germline, CDR1 is SGHVS and CDR2 FQNEAQ. The CDR3 sequence is 16 residues long. The DNA of the CDR3 is TGTGCCAGCAGCTTAGCGGACTTCGCGAACACCGGGGAGCTGTTTTTT. It is translated as CASSLADFANTGELFF. The full variable domain, rest sourced from reference TRBV7-8 and TRBJ2-2, is GAGVSQSPRYKVAKRGQDVALRCDPISGHVSLFWYQQALGQGPEFLTYFQNEAQLDKSGLPSDRFFAERPEGSVSTLKIQRTQQEDSAVYLCASSLADFANTGELFFGEGSRLTVL.

A word on this clonotype: Possible read error: a much larger clone is one base away. The chain couples TRBV18 to TRBJ2-3, with 10 nucleotides matching TRBD1. The CDR3 sequence is 15 residues long. Germline-derived CDR1 and CDR2 are KGHSH and LQKENI. CDR3 DNA: TGTGCCAGCCGGGACAGGGGCCTCCTCACAGATACGCGGTATTTT. Protein sequence: CASRDRGLLTDTRYF.

For this clonotype: Possible read error: a much larger clone is one base away. V usage is TRBV20-1 and J usage is TRBJ2-1, with 8 bases that match TRBD2. This CDR3 has 13 residues. CDR1 and CDR2 from the germline V gene are DFQATT and SNEGSKA (reference sequence). CDR3 loop: CSPTGGPVREQVF. The CDR3 bases are TGCAGTCCTACGGGGGGGCCCGTCAGGGAGCAGGTCTTC.

About this clonotype: This clone may be a read error of a much larger clone one base away. The gene calls are TRBV27 and TRBJ2-1; 8 positions match TRBD2. Unmatched junction bases numbered 11, after V lost 5 bases and J lost 5 bases. CDR3 size: 16 residues. CDR1 is MNHEY and CDR2 is SMNVEV in the germline V gene (reference sequence). The CDR3 bases are TGTGCCAGCAGTCCTATGAGCGGGAGAGTGGACAATGAGCAGTTCTTC. Amino acids: CASSPMSGRVDNEQFF.

The chain is built from TRBV5-1 and TRBJ2-3, with unresolved D. Germline-derived CDR1 and CDR2 are SGHRS and YFSETQ. Trimming shortened V by 0 bases and J by 5 bases, and 7 bases separated the two germline ends. CDR3 size: 13 residues. CDR3 protein: CASSLGEKDTQYF. Written as DNA, the CDR3 is TGCGCCAGCAGCTTGGGTGAGAAAGATACGCAGTATTTT.

V and J are TRBV28 and TRBJ2-7; perhaps D is TRBD1 or TRBD2 (5 bases each). The assigned J gene may be wrong: the sequence end matches TRBJ2-5 better. Germline-derived CDR1 and CDR2 are MDHEN and SYDVKM. The CDR3 is 14 residues long. CDR3 nucleotide sequence: TGTGCCAGCAGTAGCTGGGGGTTGGGAGAGACCCAGTACTTC. Amino acid sequence: CASSSWGLGETQYF.

The chain recombines TRBV28 with TRBJ2-7; D ambiguous. Judging by the DNA end, TRBJ2-5 fits better; the J call may be wrong. Germline assignment: CDR1 MDHEN and CDR2 SYDVKM. The CDR3 loop spans 14 amino acids. The CDR3 is CASSPTLSRETQYF. CDR3 in DNA: TGTGCCAGCAGTCCTACTCTCTCCCGAGAGACCCAGTACTTC.

Many counts were recorded for this clonotype. The V call is TRBV20-1, the J call TRBJ2-5; no definite D call. This CDR3 has 14 amino acids. The germline V gene encodes CDR1 DFQATT and CDR2 SNEGSKA (reference sequence). V shed 3 bases and J shed 3 bases, with 14 bases lying between them. The CDR3 protein is CSARGPIREETQYF. CDR3 bases: TGCAGTGCTAGGGGCCCTATCCGGGAAGAGACCCAGTACTTC.

For the CDR3, the DNA is TGTGCCAGCAGCAAGATCGACAGGGACGGGACCCAGTACTTC. It yields the protein CASSKIDRDGTQYF. The chain uses TRBV7-8 and TRBJ2-5; TRBD1 matches 7 bases. The germline gives CDR1 SGHVS, CDR2 FQNEAQ. This CDR3 region has 14 residues. The ends lost 5 bases at V and 7 bases at J; junction bases unmatched: 10.

This clonotype was detected a few times. This chain joins TRBV20-1 and TRBJ2-2; 8 nucleotides agree with TRBD2. The CDR3 is 14 residues long. V lost 5 bases and J lost 5; bases outside the gene matches: 7. Germline CDR1 reads DFQATT; CDR2 reads SNEGSKA (reference sequence). Here the CDR3 DNA reads TGCAGTGCTCACGGGACTAGTAGAACCGGGGAGCTGTTTTTT. As protein: CSAHGTSRTGELFF.

This chain links TRBV9 with TRBJ2-5, with 7 bases aligning to TRBD1. The end of the DNA aligns better with TRBJ2-7, so the J call may be wrong. This CDR3 is built from 14 residues. CDR1 and CDR2 (germline): SGDLS, YYNGEE. CDR3: CASSLGDSSYEQYF. CDR3 DNA: TGTGCCAGCAGCCTTGGGGACAGTTCCTACGAGCAGTACTTC.

The table lists this clonotype with many counts. The chain recombines TRBV5-1 with TRBJ2-5; no firm D call. The CDR3 consists of 12 residues. V lost 5 bases and J lost 2, with 7 bases in between. Germline V CDR1 and CDR2: SGHRS, YFSETQ. The CDR3 DNA reads as TGCGCCAGCAGTAAAGAACAAGAGACCCAGTACTTC. Encoded protein: CASSKEQETQYF. The full variable domain, with the rest looked up from reference TRBV5-1 and TRBJ2-5, is KAGVTQTPRYLIKTRGQQVTLSCSPISGHRSVSWYQQTPGQGLQFLFEYFSETQRNKGNFPGRFSGRQFSNSRSEMNVSTLELGDSALYLCASSKEQETQYFGPGTRLLVL.

This rearrangement joins TRBV7-8 to TRBJ2-7; 11 bases line up with TRBD2. The assigned J gene may be wrong: the sequence end matches TRBJ2-5 better. The CDR3 length is 16 residues. Germline CDR1 SGHVS, CDR2 FQNEAQ. In DNA form, the CDR3 reads TGTGCCAGCAGCTTCTCACTAGCGGGAGTAGAGGAGACCCAGTACTTC. Translation gives CASSFSLAGVEETQYF.

In this sample, this clonotype turned up a few times. A much more abundant neighbour one base away suggests this may be a read error. The rearrangement joins TRBV12-3 or TRBV12-4 to TRBJ1-6; TRBD1 might be the D (5 bases). There are 14 residues in the CDR3. CDR3 in amino acids: CASSFQGRNSPPHF. Here the CDR3 DNA reads TGTGCCAGCAGTTTCCAGGGACGGAATTCACCCCCCCACTTT.

This clonotype was seen repeatedly, ten times or more. This chain links TRBV5-1 with TRBJ2-5; 10 nucleotides agree with TRBD1. The CDR3 sequence is 16 residues long. J lost 4 bases, V lost 1 base, and 7 bases had no gene match. CDR1 is SGHRS and CDR2 is YFSETQ in the germline V gene. The DNA of the CDR3 is TGCGCCAGCAGCTTGAGGTTTAGGACAGGGGGAGAGACCCAGTACTTC. Protein sequence: CASSLRFRTGGETQYF.

Regarding this clonotype: This sequence may be a read error, since a much larger clone differs from it by one base. This sequence joins TRBV10-3 and TRBJ1-1; possible D gene TRBD1, 6 bases. CDR3 length: 15 residues. Germline V gene lookup returns CDR1 ENHRY and CDR2 SYGVKD. CDR3 nucleotides: TGTGCCGTCAGTGACGGGGGACGAAAGGGGGCTGAAGCTTTCTTT. It is translated as CAVSDGGRKGAEAFF.

The chain is built from TRBV4-1 and TRBJ2-7; TRBD2 matches at 7 bases. Germline values: CDR1 MGHRA, CDR2 YSYEKL. V shed 0 bases, J shed 5 bases, and the junction held 7 bases outside the gene matches. The CDR3 is 15 residues long. The CDR3 spells CASSQERGTVHEQYF. The CDR3 DNA reads TGCGCCAGCAGCCAAGAGCGGGGGACCGTCCACGAGCAGTACTTC.

This clonotype was recorded many times. This chain links TRBV18 with TRBJ2-3; 13 bases agree with TRBD2. The CDR3 is 18 amino acids. In germline, CDR1 is KGHSH, CDR2 LQKENI. Trimming at V came to 3 bases and at J to 2 bases, leaving 8 bases not matched to a gene. DNA for the CDR3: TGTGCCAGCTCACCCCGCCTGACTAGCGGGAGGAACACAGATACGCAGTATTTT. Protein: CASSPRLTSGRNTDTQYF.

This rearrangement joins TRBV20-1 to TRBJ2-4; no clear D. Germline CDR1 and CDR2: DFQATT and SNEGSKA (reference sequence). Trimming pared 6 bases from V and 4 bases from J, leaving 4 bases between. The CDR3 sequence is 10 residues long. CDR3 region: CSAGKNIQYF. In DNA, the CDR3 is TGCAGTGCAGGGAAAAACATTCAGTACTTC.

This clonotype was observed at least ten times. This rearrangement joins TRBV20-1 to TRBJ2-7; D perhaps matches TRBD1 (6 bases). Trimming cost V 5 bases and J 6 bases, with 14 bases left between them. The CDR3 spans 12 residues. CDR1 DFQATT and CDR2 SNEGSKA come from the germline V gene (reference sequence). Written as DNA, the CDR3 is TGCAGTGCTTCCGGACAGTTGCGCGAGCAGTACTTC. The encoded protein is CSASGQLREQYF.

This clonotype was found a few times. In DNA form, the CDR3 reads TGCAGTGCTACAAGAGCAGGGGTTAGCTATGGCTACACCTTC. Protein product: CSATRAGVSYGYTF. The V call is TRBV20-1, the J call TRBJ1-2, with D perhaps matching TRBD1 (6 bases). V lost 4 bases and J lost 4, with 16 bases in between. Looked up from germline, CDR1 is DFQATT and CDR2 is SNEGSKA (reference sequence). The CDR3 totals 14 residues.